Presented here are 7 T cell receptor beta chains from one specimen sequenced in a study of cytomegalovirus exposure and HLA in healthy donors. Use of 60 Vbeta and 13 Jbeta primers characterized the PCR. Sequencing was performed with immunoSEQ multiplex PCR; in TCRdb, only in-frame clones are kept and a portion is missing. This sample has about 73,000 clones, with roughly 70% found just once. Sequencing input: PBMCs. The receptors derive from a man aged 70-80 years in good health and CMV-seronegative.

The chain joins TRBV9 to TRBJ2-2; no clear D. The CDR3 loop spans 11 amino acids. The ends were cut back, 0 bases at V and 9 bases at J, with 3 bases in the middle. The germline gives CDR1 SGDLS, CDR2 YYNGEE. The CDR3 region has the DNA TGTGCCAGCAGCGTAGCTAGGGAGCTGTTTTTT. Translating it yields CASSVARELFF.

J is TRBJ1-4 and V is TRBV7-2, with D possibly matching TRBD1 (5 bases). This CDR3 contains 16 residues. The V gene lost 5 bases and the J gene lost 1 base, with 14 bases spanning the gap. Germline V gene lookup returns CDR1 SGHTA and CDR2 FQGNSA. The CDR3 region is CASSLRQLGTNEKLFF. DNA of the CDR3: TGTGCCAGCAGCCTGAGACAGCTGGGAACTAATGAAAAACTGTTTTTT.

This chain uses TRBV4-1 with TRBJ2-3; 8 bases are shared with TRBD2. CDR1 is MGHRA, CDR2 YSYEKL, per germline. The J segment lost 3 bases and the V segment lost 4 bases, leaving 15 bases of the junction unmatched. The CDR3 has 18 residues. In DNA, the CDR3 is TGCGCCAGCAGCCCAAGGTCAGGACTAGCAGCCGGGACAGATACGCAGTATTTT. Protein sequence: CASSPRSGLAAGTDTQYF.

The V gene is TRBV6-5, the J gene TRBJ2-5, with 11 bases that match TRBD2. The DNA end is a closer match to TRBJ2-7, so the J assignment may be wrong. The CDR3 totals 15 residues. Germline V lookup: CDR1 MNHEY, CDR2 SVGAGI. The CDR3 region has the DNA TGTGCCAGCAGTAGAAGTAGCGGGGGGGTTCCCGAGCAGTACTTC. Protein sequence: CASSRSSGGVPEQYF.

This clone counts as medium-sized. The rearrangement links TRBV2 to TRBJ2-1, with TRBD1 identical over 10 bases. V lost 6 bases, J lost 7 bases, and 9 bases stayed unmatched. Germline CDR1 reads SNHLY; CDR2 reads FYNNEI. The CDR3 contains 15 residues. As DNA, the CDR3 is TGTGCCAGCAGCGACCCGGGACAGGGGCAAAATGAGCAGTTCTTC. It codes for CASSDPGQGQNEQFF.

The genes are TRBV6-5 and TRBJ1-2; TRBD1 agrees at 8 bases. The CDR3 consists of 15 residues. In germline, CDR1 is MNHEY, CDR2 SVGAGI. The trim removed 2 bases at V and 6 bases at J, leaving 8 bases unmatched. The DNA for the CDR3 is TGTGCCAGCAGTTACCCGGGACAGGAGAGGAATGGCTACACCTTC. Translating gives CASSYPGQERNGYTF.

The genes are TRBV6-1 and TRBJ1-1; no firm D call. This CDR3 spans 12 amino acids. V was cut by 6 bases and J by 3 bases, with 8 bases left in between. Per germline, CDR1 MNHNS and CDR2 SASEGT. The CDR3 nucleotides are TGTGCCAGCAGGGTCACAGACACTGAAGCTTTCTTT. It translates to CASRVTDTEAFF.